The sequence of this TCR beta chain was determined in a study of T cells after posttransplantation cyclophosphamide. Study-level results: Later blood repertoires were often dominated by clones from the donor CD8+ memory compartment.

Cells defined as naive were viable CD3+CD4+ or CD3+CD8+ and CCR7+CD45RA+CD45RO-CD95-CD27+CD28+. This related bone marrow graft donor gave peripheral blood on the day of marrow donation. In germline, CDR1 is SGDLS, CDR2 YYNGEE. With 0 bases clipped from V and 4 bases from J, the junction kept 5 bases outside the gene matches. The CDR3 loop spans 16 amino acids. Method: immunoSEQ multiplex PCR; TCRdb's copy keeps in-frame clones and lacks some. Found here are 30,000 or so clones, 75% to 95% of them singletons; the top ten hold roughly 0.22%. In this sample, this clone turned up once. No antigen is known for it.

Sequences were obtained from naive CD4+ T cells sorted from PBMCs. The chain combines TRBV9 with TRBJ2-2; 8 bases map to TRBD1. This TCR was sampled from a woman aged 60 to 75 in good health, CMV-negative, and a related stem cell transplant donor. The chain's CDR3 is CASSVVQGAGTGELFF. DNA for the CDR3: TGTGCCAGCAGCGTAGTCCAGGGGGCGGGCACCGGGGAGCTGTTTTTT.